This T cell receptor beta chain was recovered during a study of T cell responses to AZD1222 COVID-19 vaccine. Remarks on this clone: Its antigen is not known.

The data were produced by immunoSEQ multiplex PCR, yet TCRdb's version contains in-frame clones alone and is incomplete. The sample yields 95,000 to 150,000 clones, more than 85% seen once. CDR1 MNHEY and CDR2 SMNVEV come from the germline V gene (reference sequence). The CDR3 sequence is 14 residues long. V was trimmed by 3 bases and J by 3 bases, leaving 8 bases between them. Points from the study as a whole: Possibly, clonal diversity was underestimated; donors were largely white British and included more females. Spike-specific TCR repertoires showed rising breadth and depth after two AZD1222 doses.

The source was peripheral blood, collected on day 0 of AZD1222 vaccination. J is TRBJ2-2 and V is TRBV27; D call uncertain. The TCR sequence derives from an adult in good health. The CDR3 sequence: CASSFDLYTGELFF. The CDR3 DNA follows: TGTGCCAGCAGTTTTGACCTCTACACCGGGGAGCTGTTTTTT.